The 15 T cell receptor beta chains listed next were all sequenced from one sample in a study of blood T cells in healthy people across ages. Alongside a J-beta primer mix, a sample-barcoded 5' primer served in a second PCR lasting 7 to 11 cycles. TCRdb independently ran MiXCR on the 5' RACE reads; one entry per CDR3 protein. The sample yields some 780,000 distinct CDR3 sequences, about 61% seen once. The sequenced material came from blood. Receptors were obtained from a man in his forties or fifties in good health.

This clonotype appeared a few times. The chain couples TRBV20-1 to TRBJ2-7; 8 bases map to TRBD2. CDR3 length: 16 residues. Germline V lookup: CDR1 DFQATT, CDR2 SNEGSKA (reference sequence). V dropped 3 bases and J dropped 1; count of bases not matched to a gene: 11. The CDR3 sequence is CSASGVAGGGSYEQYF. In DNA, the CDR3 is TGCAGTGCTAGTGGTGTCGCCGGGGGGGGTTCCTACGAGCAGTACTTC.

This chain connects TRBV10-2 to TRBJ1-2, with D perhaps matching TRBD1 (5 bases). The CDR3 consists of 13 residues. The ends were cut back, 4 bases at V and 5 bases at J, with 11 bases in the middle. Germline CDR1 and CDR2: WSHSY and SAAADI. The CDR3 protein is CASSVTAKYGYTF. The CDR3 DNA sequence: TGCGCCAGCAGTGTGACAGCGAAATATGGCTACACCTTC.

The sample holds a few counts of this clonotype. The chain joins TRBV4-1 to TRBJ2-5; D is ambiguous. The germline V gene has CDR1 MGHRA and CDR2 YSYEKL. The CDR3 covers 14 residues. V gave up 0 bases and J gave up 7 bases, with 12 bases separating them. CDR3 nucleotide sequence: TGCGCCAGCAGCCAAGATCCGTGGCCAGGGACCCAGTACTTC. This sequence encodes CASSQDPWPGTQYF.

The V call is TRBV7-9, the J call TRBJ2-7, with 10 bases fitting TRBD2. From germline, CDR1 is SEHNR and CDR2 FQNEAQ (reference sequence). This CDR3 spans 16 amino acids. With V trimmed by 5 bases and J by 3 bases, 10 bases remained unmatched. CDR3 region: CASSQDSGRMNYEQYF. CDR3 in DNA: TGTGCCAGCAGCCAGGATAGCGGGAGGATGAACTACGAGCAGTACTTC.

The chain couples TRBV4-1 to TRBJ2-1; 10 bases agree with TRBD2. CDR3 length: 19 amino acids. The trim removed 4 bases at V and 1 base at J, leaving 13 bases unmatched. Germline assignment: CDR1 MGHRA and CDR2 YSYEKL. The DNA for the CDR3 is TGCGCCAGCAGCCCACAAGGGGCTAGCGGGAGCGTTTCCTACAATGAGCAGTTCTTC. Its translation: CASSPQGASGSVSYNEQFF.

This sequence joins TRBV27 and TRBJ2-1, with D perhaps TRBD1 (6 bases). This CDR3 comprises 15 residues. The germline gives CDR1 MNHEY, CDR2 SMNVEV (reference sequence). V gave up 5 bases and J gave up 5 bases, with 16 bases separating them. The CDR3 loop reads CASSPDLGAHNEQFF. CDR3 nucleotide sequence: TGTGCCAGCAGTCCCGACTTGGGGGCCCACAATGAGCAGTTCTTC.

This chain connects TRBV4-1 to TRBJ2-7, with 8 nucleotides matching TRBD2. Germline lookup yields CDR1 MGHRA and CDR2 YSYEKL. The junction had 7 bases not matched to a gene; V was cut back by 1 base and J by 5 bases. The CDR3 sequence is 15 residues long. The CDR3 protein is CASSQATGLGNEQYF. The CDR3 region has the DNA TGCGCCAGCAGCCAAGCTACGGGACTAGGGAACGAGCAGTACTTC.

The chain uses TRBV5-1 and TRBJ2-7; D is unresolved. Trimming removed 5 bases at V and 6 bases at J, with 12 bases between. This CDR3 contains 12 residues. CDR1 is SGHRS and CDR2 is YFSETQ in the germline V gene. In nucleotides, the CDR3 is TGCGCCAGCAGGGTGTCAGAACTCGAGCAGTACTTC. Translating gives CASRVSELEQYF. The whole variable domain, filled in from reference TRBV5-1 and TRBJ2-7, reads KAGVTQTPRYLIKTRGQQVTLSCSPISGHRSVSWYQQTPGQGLQFLFEYFSETQRNKGNFPGRFSGRQFSNSRSEMNVSTLELGDSALYLCASRVSELEQYFGPGTRLTVT.

As to this clonotype: Sequence at one end of the junction differs from germline and may be a read error. The chain couples TRBV6-5 to TRBJ2-7; possibly TRBD1 for D (5 bases). Germline V CDR1 and CDR2: MNHEY, SVGAGI. CDR3 length equals 14 residues. The CDR3 DNA reads TGTACCAGCAGTTACGGCAGGGCCTTTTCCGAGCAGTACTTC. It is translated as CTSSYGRAFSEQYF.

This chain joins TRBV20-1 and TRBJ2-3, with D possibly matching TRBD2 (5 bases). The CDR3 runs 12 residues. With 1 base removed from V and 6 bases from J, the gap between germline ends came to 8 bases. Germline CDR1 is DFQATT and CDR2 is SNEGSKA (reference sequence). CDR3 loop: CSARVPGDTQYF. CDR3 coding DNA: TGCAGTGCTAGAGTACCGGGGGATACGCAGTATTTT.

The chain couples TRBV15 to TRBJ2-5; perhaps TRBD1 as D (6 bases). The germline V and J ends were trimmed by 7 bases and 2 bases, with 14 bases remaining between them. The CDR3 covers 14 residues. The V gene's germline CDR1 is LNHNV and CDR2 YYDKDF (reference sequence). The DNA for the CDR3 is TGTGCCACCACCAACGAGGGGGTTCAAGAGACCCAGTACTTC. Amino acids: CATTNEGVQETQYF.

This chain uses TRBV6-1 with TRBJ2-6; 9 nucleotides line up with TRBD2. The CDR3 extends over 17 amino acids. CDR1 and CDR2 from the germline V gene are MNHNS and SASEGT. With V trimmed by 7 bases and J by 4 bases, 11 bases remained unmatched. This CDR3 is CASKAGGDLGGANVLTF. As DNA, the CDR3 is TGTGCCAGCAAGGCGGGAGGGGACCTAGGGGGGGCCAACGTCCTGACTTTC.

The chain couples TRBV20-1 to TRBJ2-5; 13 nucleotides line up with TRBD2. The better agreement between TRBJ2-7 and the DNA end casts doubt on the J call. CDR3 length equals 14 residues. Germline values: CDR1 DFQATT, CDR2 SNEGSKA (reference sequence). The CDR3 bases are TGCAGTGCTAGGGGGACTAGCGGGACGGGCGAGCAGTACTTC. Translation: CSARGTSGTGEQYF.

The V gene is TRBV5-6, the J gene TRBJ1-5; the D is unclear. CDR1 SGHDT and CDR2 YYEEEE come from the germline V gene. The CDR3 has 15 residues. V lost 0 bases, J lost 1 base, and 8 bases lay in between. CDR3 in amino acids: CASSLGILSNQPQHF. In DNA, the CDR3 is TGTGCCAGCAGCTTGGGGATACTAAGCAATCAGCCCCAGCATTTT.

The chain carries TRBV5-1 and TRBJ2-7, with 7 bases lining up with TRBD1. The J segment lost 3 bases and the V segment lost 3 bases, leaving 15 bases of the junction unmatched. Germline lookup yields CDR1 SGHRS and CDR2 YFSETQ. This CDR3 contains 17 residues. CDR3 sequence reads: CASSWLTGRRPNYEQYF. The CDR3 DNA reads as TGCGCCAGCAGCTGGTTGACAGGGCGGAGACCTAACTACGAGCAGTACTTC. Filled out from reference TRBV5-1 and TRBJ2-7, the complete variable domain reads KAGVTQTPRYLIKTRGQQVTLSCSPISGHRSVSWYQQTPGQGLQFLFEYFSETQRNKGNFPGRFSGRQFSNSRSEMNVSTLELGDSALYLCASSWLTGRRPNYEQYFGPGTRLTVT.